The rows below give T cell receptor beta chains drawn from one sample of a study of blood T cell repertoires in COVID-19. Clones were read by immunoSEQ multiplex PCR, and TCRdb kept only the in-frame ones, dropping some. There are 150,000 to 180,000 clones in the sample; around 84% occur only once, and under 2% lies in the top ten. Sequenced input: peripheral blood. These TCRs come from a man older than 75 with acute or convalescent COVID-19. The CDR3 runs from the conserved cysteine through the conserved F or W. The D gene is left open where the match is weak. The size field is filled for only some rows; it gives once, few, many or a size class.

V,J,size,D,DNA,CDR3
TRBV4-2,TRBJ1-1,-,-,TGTGCCAGCAGCCAACAGGAAGCGGGTACTGAAGCTTTCTTT,CASSQQEAGTEAFF
TRBV5-5,TRBJ1-5,-,-,TGTGCCAGCAGCGCACGCGCAGGGAATCAGCCCCAGCATTTT,CASSARAGNQPQHF
TRBV5-1,TRBJ2-3,-,-,TGCGCCAGCAGCTTGGCTGGGGAGAGGACAGATACGCAGTATTTT,CASSLAGERTDTQYF
TRBV30,TRBJ1-2,few,TRBD1,TGTGCCTGGAGCCGAGGGACAGGGTATGACTATGGCTACACCTTC,CAWSRGTGYDYGYTF
TRBV5-1,TRBJ2-7,medium-sized,TRBD2,TGCGCCAGCAGCTTGGCCCCCAGCGGGGGGGCCTACGAGCAGTACTTC,CASSLAPSGGAYEQYF
TRBV6-6,TRBJ1-6,-,-,TGTGCCAGCAGTCCACCTCGTTCGAGCTCCTATAATTCACCCCTCCACTTT,CASSPPRSSSYNSPLHF
TRBV6-4,TRBJ2-3,-,-,TGTGCCAGCAGTGAAGATACAGTTGGCACAGATACGCAGTATTTT,CASSEDTVGTDTQYF
TRBV5-1,TRBJ2-7,-,-,TGCGCCAGCAGCTTGGACGGTCTCAGGGAGGTCTTC,CASSLDGLREVF
TRBV28,TRBJ1-1,few,-,TGTGCCAGCTCTTACAGGGCCCTTCGAGCTTTCTTT,CASSYRALRAFF
TRBV19,TRBJ1-4,once,-,TGTGCCAGTCAGGGTCGGACAACTAATGAAAAACTGTTTTTT,CASQGRTTNEKLFF
TRBV10-3,TRBJ2-3,-,TRBD2,TGTGCCATCAGTGAAGGGACTAGCGGGGGGGCCGGTATAGATACGCAGTATTTT,CAISEGTSGGAGIDTQYF
TRBV24-1,TRBJ1-5,-,TRBD1,TGTGCCACCAGTGATTTAGGAACAGGGGGTCATCAGCCCCAGCATTTT,CATSDLGTGGHQPQHF
TRBV6-5,TRBJ1-1,-,TRBD1,TGTGCCAGCAGTTACATAGGGACAGGGAGGGCTGAAGCTTTCTTT,CASSYIGTGRAEAFF
TRBV7-2,TRBJ1-2,-,TRBD1,TGTGCCAGCAGCCCGGGACAGCTAGAGGGTGGCTACACCTTC,CASSPGQLEGGYTF
TRBV27,TRBJ2-1,-,TRBD2,TGTGCCAGCAGTTTTACCGGGACTAGTTTCTACAATGAGCAGTTCTTC,CASSFTGTSFYNEQFF
TRBV18,TRBJ1-1,-,-,TGTGCCAGCTCACCGGACTTGGGGGGATTGAACACTGAAGCTTTCTTT,CASSPDLGGLNTEAFF
TRBV12-3/TRBV12-4,TRBJ2-5,-,-,TGTGCCAGCAGTAAGCGGGCCACAGAGACCCAGTACTTC,CASSKRATETQYF
TRBV5-1,TRBJ2-5,-,TRBD2,TGCGCCAGCACCCTGGGGGCGCGAGCGGGGGGGCCTCTCCAAGAGACCCAGTACTTC,CASTLGARAGGPLQETQYF
TRBV5-1,TRBJ2-6,-,TRBD1,TGCGCCAGCAGCTTGCGAAGGGACAGGGTATCCGCTGGGGCCAACGTCCTGACTTTC,CASSLRRDRVSAGANVLTF
TRBV6-5,TRBJ1-3,-,-,TGTGCCAGCAGAAGCACAGGGAGCTCTGGAAACACCATATATTTT,CASRSTGSSGNTIYF
TRBV25-1,TRBJ2-1,-,-,TGTGCCAGCGGAGCCTTTAGCGCCGCCCTGTTCTTC,CASGAFSAALFF
TRBV5-8,TRBJ1-6,-,-,TGTGCCAGCAGCCAAGGACAGAATAATTCACCCCTCCACTTT,CASSQGQNNSPLHF